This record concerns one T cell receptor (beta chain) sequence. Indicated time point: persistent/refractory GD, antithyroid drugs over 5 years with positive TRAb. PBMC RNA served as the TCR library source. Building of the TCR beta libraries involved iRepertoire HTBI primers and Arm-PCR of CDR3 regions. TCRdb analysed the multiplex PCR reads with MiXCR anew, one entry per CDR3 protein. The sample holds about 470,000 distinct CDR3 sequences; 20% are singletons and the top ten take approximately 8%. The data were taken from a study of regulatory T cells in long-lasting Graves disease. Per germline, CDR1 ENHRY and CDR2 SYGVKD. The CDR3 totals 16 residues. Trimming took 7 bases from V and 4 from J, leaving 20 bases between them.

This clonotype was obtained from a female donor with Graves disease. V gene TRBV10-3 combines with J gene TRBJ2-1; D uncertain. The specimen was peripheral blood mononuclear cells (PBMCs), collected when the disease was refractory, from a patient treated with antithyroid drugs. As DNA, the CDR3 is TGTGCCATCACTTCCCCCGGCAGTGAAATTTACAATGAGCAGTTCTTC. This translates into CAITSPGSEIYNEQFF.